This T cell receptor beta chain emerged from a study of shared clonotypes between healthy human individuals. The data were produced by immunoSEQ multiplex PCR, yet TCRdb's version contains in-frame clones alone and is incomplete. In the table there are about 340,000 clones, roughly 70% of which are singletons. Study-level points and caveats: Naive CD4 clonotypes overlapped across several donors at approximately 5%. Generally, naive subsets (rather than memory subsets) showed larger estimated richness. Expectations were that clonotype sharing among donors would be affected by sequencing depth.

V lost 0 bases, J lost 6 bases, and 10 bases lay in between. Germline CDR1 LGHNA, CDR2 YSLEER. This CDR3 has 14 residues. About this clone itself: The target antigen is unknown.

This chain joins TRBV4-3 and TRBJ2-3; D is ambiguous. The sequence was collected from a man aged 25 to 45 in good health. Sequenced material: memory CD4+ T cells sorted from blood. Indicated subset: CD45RA-negative fraction. The CDR3 region has the DNA TGCGCCAGCAGCCAAGATCATGTCTCGGATACGCAGTATTTT. Amino acids: CASSQDHVSDTQYF.